A selection of T cell receptor beta chains follows, all from one sample in a study of vaccination effects on CD4 cells after COVID-19. The data were produced by immunoSEQ multiplex PCR, yet TCRdb's version contains in-frame clones alone and is incomplete. Counted here are about 69,000 clones, roughly 76% occurring once; the ten biggest clones make up 0.9% to 1%. These TCRs' antigens remain unknown. Sequencing used CD4+ T cells from PBMCs cultured with HCoV-OC43 spike peptides, obtained after COVID-19 vaccination. These receptors were obtained from a human donor who received a COVID-19 vaccine. Both conserved end residues are part of each CDR3. D genes are given only for firm matches. Clone size is shown for a subset of rows, as once, few, many or a class of expanded clone.

cdr3_length: 14; clone_size: NA; d_call: NA; v_call: TRBV5-1; j_call: TRBJ2-3; cdr3_aa: CASSSGTRTDTQYF; cdr3_nt: TGCGCCAGCAGCTCCGGAACTCGCACAGATACGCAGTATTTT
cdr3_length: 15; clone_size: NA; d_call: NA; v_call: TRBV19; j_call: TRBJ2-2; cdr3_aa: CASTLDRMNTGELFF; cdr3_nt: TGTGCCAGTACCTTGGACAGAATGAACACCGGGGAGCTGTTTTTT
cdr3_length: 16; clone_size: few; d_call: NA; v_call: TRBV4-2; j_call: TRBJ1-2; cdr3_aa: CASTPPGLGEIYGYTF; cdr3_nt: TGTGCCAGCACCCCTCCGGGATTGGGGGAAATCTATGGCTACACCTTC
cdr3_length: 17; clone_size: few; d_call: NA; v_call: TRBV19; j_call: TRBJ1-5; cdr3_aa: CASSTAGVPYSNQPQHF; cdr3_nt: TGTGCCAGTAGTACGGCAGGGGTGCCTTATAGCAATCAGCCCCAGCATTTT
cdr3_length: 13; clone_size: NA; d_call: TRBD1; v_call: TRBV19; j_call: TRBJ1-1; cdr3_aa: CASRDRGYTEAFF; cdr3_nt: TGTGCCAGTAGAGACAGGGGCTACACTGAAGCTTTCTTT
cdr3_length: 14; clone_size: NA; d_call: NA; v_call: TRBV18; j_call: TRBJ1-4; cdr3_aa: CASSPGQGGEKLFF; cdr3_nt: TGTGCCAGCTCACCGGGTCAGGGCGGTGAAAAACTGTTTTTT
cdr3_length: 13; clone_size: NA; d_call: NA; v_call: TRBV2; j_call: TRBJ1-1; cdr3_aa: CASSTGTHTEAFF; cdr3_nt: TGTGCCAGCAGCACCGGGACTCACACTGAAGCTTTCTTT
cdr3_length: 15; clone_size: NA; d_call: NA; v_call: TRBV7-8; j_call: TRBJ2-2; cdr3_aa: CASSSGSSGTGELFF; cdr3_nt: TGTGCCAGCAGCTCCGGGTCGTCTGGCACCGGGGAGCTGTTTTTT
cdr3_length: 13; clone_size: NA; d_call: NA; v_call: TRBV19; j_call: TRBJ1-2; cdr3_aa: CASSWAANYGYTF; cdr3_nt: TGTGCCAGTAGTTGGGCCGCTAACTATGGCTACACCTTC
cdr3_length: 12; clone_size: NA; d_call: TRBD2; v_call: TRBV6-4; j_call: TRBJ2-3; cdr3_aa: CASSDGGGTQYF; cdr3_nt: TGTGCCAGCAGTGACGGCGGGGGTACGCAGTATTTT
cdr3_length: 15; clone_size: NA; d_call: NA; v_call: TRBV6-5; j_call: TRBJ1-2; cdr3_aa: CASSYAGGGIHGYTF; cdr3_nt: TGTGCCAGCAGTTACGCGGGAGGGGGGATCCATGGCTACACCTTC